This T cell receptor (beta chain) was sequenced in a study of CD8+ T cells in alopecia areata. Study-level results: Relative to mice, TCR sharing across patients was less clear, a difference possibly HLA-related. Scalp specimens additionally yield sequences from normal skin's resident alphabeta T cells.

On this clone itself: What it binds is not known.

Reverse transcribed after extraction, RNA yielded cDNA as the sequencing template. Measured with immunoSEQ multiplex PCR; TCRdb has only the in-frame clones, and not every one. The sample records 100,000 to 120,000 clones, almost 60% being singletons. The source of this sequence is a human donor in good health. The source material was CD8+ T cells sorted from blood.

This CDR3 reads CASSLQLVGPNEQFF. The CDR3 DNA reads as TGTGCCAGCAGCTTACAGCTAGTGGGGCCGAATGAGCAGTTCTTC. This rearrangement joins TRBV13 to TRBJ2-1, with D possibly matching TRBD1 (5 bases). Per the germline V gene, CDR1 is PRHDT and CDR2 is FYEKMQ (reference sequence). This CDR3 has 15 amino acids. Trimming removed 2 bases from V and 7 bases from J, with 15 bases in between.